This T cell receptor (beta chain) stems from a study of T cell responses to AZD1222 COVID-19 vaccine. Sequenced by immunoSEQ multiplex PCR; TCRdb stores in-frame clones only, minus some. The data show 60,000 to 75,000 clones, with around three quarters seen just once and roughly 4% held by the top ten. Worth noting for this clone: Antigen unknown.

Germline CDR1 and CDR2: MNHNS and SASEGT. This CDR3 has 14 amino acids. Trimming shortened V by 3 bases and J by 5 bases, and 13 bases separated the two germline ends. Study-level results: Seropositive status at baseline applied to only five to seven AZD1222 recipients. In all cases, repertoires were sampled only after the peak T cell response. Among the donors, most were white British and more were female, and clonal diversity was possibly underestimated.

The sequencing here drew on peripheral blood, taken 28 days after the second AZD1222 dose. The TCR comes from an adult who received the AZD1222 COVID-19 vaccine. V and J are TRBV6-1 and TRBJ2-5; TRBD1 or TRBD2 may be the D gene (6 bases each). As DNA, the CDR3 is TGTGCCAGCAGTGATGGGGGGCCCCGGGAGACCCAGTACTTC. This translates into CASSDGGPRETQYF.